This TCR beta chain was profiled in a study of T cell changes during pregnancy in multiple sclerosis. The V and J ends lost 7 bases and 8 bases respectively, with 20 bases between them. The germline CDR1 and CDR2 sequences are GTSNPN and SVGIG (reference sequence). There are 13 residues in the CDR3. Libraries were prepared by immunoSEQ multiplex PCR; TCRdb keeps only in-frame clonotypes and omits some of them. The sample has roughly 40,000 clones, around nine tenths seen once. The material was peripheral blood, obtained before pregnancy. J is TRBJ1-2 and V is TRBV30; the D gene is possibly TRBD1 (6 bases). The receptor was isolated from a female donor with multiple sclerosis, enrolled in a pregnancy study. CDR3 sequence: CASTESGAGGYTF. CDR3 DNA: TGTGCCTCGACTGAATCAGGGGCAGGCGGCTACACCTTC.